These T cell receptor beta chains were read from a single sample in a study of blood T cell repertoires in COVID-19. The repertoire was sequenced with immunoSEQ multiplex PCR; TCRdb's copy has only in-frame clones and lacks some. The sample holds around 150,000 clones, 84% seen once. Sequencing used peripheral blood. The receptors here all came from a woman aged 50 to 65 in a cohort sampled during active or convalescent COVID-19. Both conserved end residues are part of each CDR3. Each record gives: D gene, clone size, V gene, J gene, CDR3 protein, CDR3 DNA. A D gene is named only where the DNA matches it firmly. Only some rows state a clone size, as once, few, many or a class for expanded clones.

>NA|NA|TRBV2|TRBJ2-2
CASKPRTVNTGELFF
TGTGCCAGCAAGCCGAGGACAGTCAACACCGGGGAGCTGTTTTTT
>NA|few|TRBV5-1|TRBJ2-6
CASRKEAGAGANVLTF
TGCGCCAGCAGGAAGGAAGCAGGGGCTGGGGCCAACGTCCTGACTTTC
>TRBD1|once|TRBV7-6|TRBJ1-2
CASSLVGTGGLMGGYTF
TGTGCCAGCAGCTTAGTTGGGACAGGGGGACTGATGGGCGGCTACACCTTC
>NA|NA|TRBV3-1/TRBV3-2|TRBJ1-2
CASSPRVFKNYGYTF
TGTGCCAGCAGCCCCCGGGTCTTTAAAAACTATGGCTACACCTTC
>NA|NA|TRBV30|TRBJ1-5
CAWSSQPQHF
TGTGCCTGGAGTTCACAGCCCCAGCATTTT
>NA|once|TRBV3-1/TRBV3-2|TRBJ2-7
CASSPWTSDTYEQYF
TGTGCCAGCAGCCCCTGGACTTCCGACACCTACGAGCAGTACTTC
>NA|NA|TRBV6-5|TRBJ2-7
CASSTGIGYEQYF
TGTGCCAGCAGTACAGGGATTGGCTACGAGCAGTACTTC
>NA|NA|TRBV10-3|TRBJ1-3
CAISESPPSSGNTIYF
TGTGCCATCAGTGAGTCGCCCCCTAGCTCTGGAAACACCATATATTTT
>NA|NA|TRBV5-1|TRBJ1-1
CASSLHDRTEAFF
TGCGCCAGCAGCTTGCATGATCGGACTGAAGCTTTCTTT
>NA|NA|TRBV7-8|TRBJ1-6
CASSLTGFSSPLHF
TGTGCCAGCAGCTTGACGGGGTTCAGTTCACCCCTCCACTTT
>NA|NA|TRBV4-1|TRBJ2-7
CASSQGAQGINYEQYF
TGCGCCAGCAGCCAAGGGGCTCAGGGGATTAACTACGAGCAGTACTTC
>TRBD2|many|TRBV7-9|TRBJ2-2
CASSFEGTSGRNTGELFF
TGTGCCAGCAGCTTCGAGGGGACTAGCGGGAGAAACACCGGGGAGCTGTTTTTT
>NA|once|TRBV28|TRBJ1-1
CASSLWGAPNTEAFF
TGTGCCAGCAGTTTATGGGGGGCCCCGAACACTGAAGCTTTCTTT
>NA|NA|TRBV6-5|TRBJ1-6
CASRSRGTSPLHF
TGTGCCAGCAGGTCGAGGGGGACTTCACCCCTCCACTTT
>TRBD2|NA|TRBV11-2|TRBJ2-7
CASSRTSGGPPLLEQYF
TGTGCCAGCAGCAGGACTAGCGGGGGGCCCCCCCTACTGGAGCAGTACTTC
>NA|NA|TRBV18|TRBJ2-7
CASSPRGGAALEQYF
TGTGCCAGCTCACCACGGGGGGGGGCCGCTCTCGAGCAGTACTTC
>NA|NA|TRBV2|TRBJ1-3
CASSDQGVGGDTIYF
TGTGCCAGCAGCGACCAGGGAGTAGGGGGAGACACCATATATTTT
>NA|NA|TRBV11-2|TRBJ2-5
CASSLLRTQETQYF
TGTGCCAGCAGCTTATTGCGGACACAAGAGACCCAGTACTTC
>NA|NA|TRBV30|TRBJ2-5
CAWSLGQQETQYF
TGTGCCTGGAGTCTGGGACAACAAGAGACCCAGTACTTC
>NA|NA|TRBV12-5|TRBJ2-3
CASGLGASTDTQYF
TGTGCTAGTGGTTTAGGAGCTAGCACAGATACGCAGTATTTT
>TRBD1|NA|TRBV5-1|TRBJ2-7
CASSMTGWTYEQYF
TGCGCCAGCAGCATGACAGGGTGGACCTACGAGCAGTACTTC
>NA|NA|TRBV9|TRBJ1-2
CASSVAGGGNYGYTF
TGTGCCAGCAGCGTAGCTGGGGGCGGAAACTATGGCTACACCTTC
>TRBD2|NA|TRBV7-6|TRBJ2-5
CASSWGLGETQYF
TGTGCCAGCAGCTGGGGACTAGGGGAGACCCAGTACTTC
>TRBD1|NA|TRBV7-2|TRBJ2-5
CATQPRQGGDGTQYF
TGTGCCACGCAGCCGAGACAGGGGGGGGATGGGACCCAGTACTTC
>NA|NA|TRBV21-1|TRBJ2-7
CASSNESYEQYF
TGTGCCAGCAGCAATGAGTCCTACGAGCAGTACTTC
>NA|NA|TRBV6-5|TRBJ1-6
CASEEGPYNSPLHF
TGTGCCAGCGAGGAGGGGCCCTATAATTCACCCCTCCACTTT
>TRBD1|NA|TRBV2|TRBJ1-5
CASSGQGGVNQPQHF
TGTGCCAGCAGCGGACAGGGGGGAGTCAATCAGCCCCAGCATTTT
>TRBD2|many|TRBV14|TRBJ2-7
CASSRGLAYEQYF
TGTGCCAGCAGCCGTGGACTAGCGTACGAGCAGTACTTC
>TRBD1|many|TRBV29-1|TRBJ1-2
CSVEEGQGGNYGYTF
TGCAGCGTTGAAGAGGGACAGGGGGGGAACTATGGCTACACCTTC
>NA|NA|TRBV5-5|TRBJ1-4
CASKHGEGSEKLFF
TGTGCCAGCAAACACGGGGAGGGTAGCGAAAAACTGTTTTTT
>NA|NA|TRBV5-8|TRBJ1-5
CASSLDRATGRPQHF
TGTGCCAGCAGCTTGGACAGGGCCACAGGTCGACCCCAGCATTTT
>TRBD1|NA|TRBV15|TRBJ1-4
CATSREGTGRGNEKLFF
TGTGCCACCAGCAGAGAAGGGACAGGCCGCGGGAATGAAAAACTGTTTTTT
>TRBD2|NA|TRBV2|TRBJ2-5
CASSDLRGGEETQYF
TGTGCCAGCAGTGATTTGCGGGGGGGCGAAGAGACCCAGTACTTC
>NA|NA|TRBV19|TRBJ1-1
CASSIDRRNRLNTEAFF
TGTGCCAGTAGTATAGATCGAAGGAACAGGCTGAACACTGAAGCTTTCTTT
>TRBD2|NA|TRBV29-1|TRBJ2-1
CSVVPTSGGANEQFF
TGCAGCGTTGTACCGACTAGCGGGGGTGCGAATGAGCAGTTCTTC
>TRBD2|NA|TRBV10-3|TRBJ2-3
CAISDRGGSTDTQYF
TGTGCCATCAGTGATCGGGGGGGCAGCACAGATACGCAGTATTTT
>NA|NA|TRBV6-1|TRBJ2-1
CASSENRVGNEQFF
TGTGCCAGCAGTGAGAACAGGGTGGGGAATGAGCAGTTCTTC
>NA|NA|TRBV5-4|TRBJ2-5
CASSRSTGGGRETQYF
TGTGCCAGCAGCCGCTCCACAGGGGGGGGGCGAGAGACCCAGTACTTC
>NA|NA|TRBV11-1|TRBJ2-3
CASSFGQPANTDTQYF
TGTGCCAGCAGCTTTGGACAGCCCGCGAACACAGATACGCAGTATTTT
>TRBD2|NA|TRBV7-2|TRBJ2-1
CASSTYSGGEDNEQFF
TGTGCCAGCAGCACCTATAGCGGGGGGGAGGACAATGAGCAGTTCTTC
>NA|NA|TRBV19|TRBJ1-2
CASSAMIGGANYGYTF
TGTGCCAGTAGTGCAATGATAGGGGGAGCTAACTATGGCTACACCTTC
>NA|NA|TRBV14|TRBJ1-2
CASSPALGGGYTF
TGTGCCAGCAGCCCGGCCCTAGGGGGTGGCTACACCTTC
>TRBD2|once|TRBV19|TRBJ2-7
CASRLRTRGSYEQYF
TGTGCCAGTAGACTCAGGACTAGGGGATCCTACGAGCAGTACTTC
>NA|NA|TRBV7-9|TRBJ1-2
CASSPTGSGYGYTF
TGTGCCAGCAGCCCAACAGGGTCCGGCTATGGCTACACCTTC
>NA|NA|TRBV4-1|TRBJ1-1
CASSQGGQGYTEAFF
TGCGCCAGCAGCCAAGGGGGCCAGGGCTACACTGAAGCTTTCTTT
>TRBD1|few|TRBV20-1|TRBJ1-2
CSAIGTGSSF
TGCAGTGCTATAGGGACAGGCTCGTCCTTC
>TRBD2|NA|TRBV5-1|TRBJ2-3
CASSSGRAGGKTDTQYF
TGCGCCAGCAGCTCGGGACGCGCGGGGGGCAAGACAGATACGCAGTATTTT
>NA|NA|TRBV5-1|TRBJ1-2
CASSRGTPGDGYTF
TGCGCCAGCAGCCGGGGGACTCCCGGTGATGGCTACACCTTC
>NA|NA|TRBV5-1|TRBJ2-5
CASSLQGQQETQYF
TGCGCCAGCAGCCTACAGGGCCAACAAGAGACCCAGTACTTC
>TRBD1|NA|TRBV19|TRBJ1-5
CASSPSTGGTLYSNQPQHF
TGTGCCAGTAGTCCCTCGACAGGGGGCACCCTTTATAGCAATCAGCCCCAGCATTTT